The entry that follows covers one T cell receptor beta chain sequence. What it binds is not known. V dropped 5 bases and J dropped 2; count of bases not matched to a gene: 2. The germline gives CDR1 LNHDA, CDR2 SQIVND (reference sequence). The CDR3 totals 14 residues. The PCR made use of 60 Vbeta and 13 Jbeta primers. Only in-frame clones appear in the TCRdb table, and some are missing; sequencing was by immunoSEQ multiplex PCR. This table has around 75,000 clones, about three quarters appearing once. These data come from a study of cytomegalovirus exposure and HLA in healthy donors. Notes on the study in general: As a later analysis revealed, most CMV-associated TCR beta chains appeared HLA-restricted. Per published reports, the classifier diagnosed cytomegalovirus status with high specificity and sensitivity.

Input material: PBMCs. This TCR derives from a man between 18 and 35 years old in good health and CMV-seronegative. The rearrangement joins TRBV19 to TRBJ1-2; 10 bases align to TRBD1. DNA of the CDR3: TGTGCCAGTAGTCGGACAGGGGGAAACTATGGCTACACCTTC. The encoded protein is CASSRTGGNYGYTF.